This entry lists 16 T cell receptor beta chains sequenced from one sample in a study of HIV-infected patients and healthy controls. TCRdb re-called the 5' RACE reads with MiXCR, one entry per CDR3 protein. The sample carries under 70,000 distinct CDR3 sequences, less than 20% recorded once. The sequencing sample was made of CD4+ T cells from blood. The receptors were gathered from a human donor in good health.

This clonotype was detected many times. The chain recombines TRBV29-1 with TRBJ2-5; 11 bases line up with TRBD2. The CDR3 sequence is 14 residues long. The germline gives CDR1 SQVTM, CDR2 ANQGSEA. The V and J ends lost 5 bases and 5 bases, in that order; junction bases with no gene match: 7. CDR3 DNA sequence: TGCAGCGTTTTAGGACTAGCGGGCCGGGAGACCCAGTACTTC. Translating it yields CSVLGLAGRETQYF.

Points on this clonotype: The germline gene is not matched at one end of the junction; a read error may be the cause. The J gene is TRBJ2-1, the V gene TRBV7-7, with D hard to call. The length of the CDR3 is 14 residues. In germline, CDR1 is SSHAT, CDR2 FNYEAQ (reference sequence). The CDR3 DNA is TGTGCTAGCAGCCCCCTTCAGTCGATTAATGAGCAGTTCTTC. Protein sequence: CASSPLQSINEQFF.

This clonotype was detected a few times. V usage is TRBV12-3 or TRBV12-4 and J usage is TRBJ2-6; TRBD1 matches at 10 bases. This CDR3 comprises 19 residues. The V segment lost 2 bases and the J segment 1 base; nucleotides outside the gene matches: 8. The CDR3 bases are TGTGCCAGCAGTTTAACCCAGACAGGGGGCGGGTCTGGGGCCAACGTCCTGACTTTC. Residues: CASSLTQTGGGSGANVLTF.

The V call is TRBV6-6, the J call TRBJ2-5; 9 bases are a match to TRBD1. CDR1 and CDR2 (germline): MNHNY, SVGAGI (reference sequence). V shed 6 bases and J 2 bases; nucleotides not matched to a gene: 7. The CDR3 has 15 residues. The CDR3 coding sequence is TGTGCCAGCAGCCATGGGGGACAGGGTCAAGAGACCCAGTACTTC. Translation gives CASSHGGQGQETQYF.

This clonotype has only a few counts. The J gene is TRBJ2-7, the V gene TRBV20-1, with a tentative D call TRBD2 (6 bases). The CDR3 runs 15 residues. Germline CDR1 reads DFQATT; CDR2 reads SNEGSKA (reference sequence). The V and J ends lost 0 bases and 0 bases respectively, with 12 bases between them. Here the CDR3 reads CSARDRKGLSYEQYF. CDR3 DNA: TGCAGTGCTAGAGATAGGAAGGGACTCTCCTACGAGCAGTACTTC.

This clonotype was seen only a few times. The V gene is TRBV11-3, the J gene TRBJ1-1, with TRBD1 as a possible D gene (6 bases). V was trimmed by 4 bases and J by 3 bases, leaving 24 bases between them. CDR3 length: 18 amino acids. Looked up from germline, CDR1 is SGHNT and CDR2 is YENEEA. The CDR3 protein is CASSSGVWDRRSYTEAFF. The DNA for the CDR3 is TGTGCCAGCAGCTCAGGGGTCTGGGACCGCCGGTCGTACACTGAAGCTTTCTTT.

Here the CDR3 DNA reads TGTGCCAGTAGCGGGAGGAGAGGCACAGATACGCAGTATTTT. Translated, it gives CASSGRRGTDTQYF. The chain uses TRBV19 and TRBJ2-3, with TRBD2 matching over 7 bases. V trimming: 6 bases; J trimming: 1 base; junction bases outside the gene matches: 4. Germline values: CDR1 LNHDA, CDR2 SQIVND (reference sequence). The CDR3 totals 14 residues.

CDR3 coding DNA: TGTGCCAGCAGTTTACCCTCGGGATACGAGCAGTACTTC. Encoded protein: CASSLPSGYEQYF. The chain carries TRBV6-6 and TRBJ2-7; a possible D gene is TRBD2 (5 bases). V was trimmed by 4 bases and J by 4 bases, leaving 11 bases between them. Germline-derived CDR1 and CDR2 are MNHNY and SVGAGI (reference sequence). The CDR3 consists of 13 residues.

This clonotype appeared a few times. The rearrangement links TRBV5-8 to TRBJ1-6; D unclear. V lost 0 bases and J 6 bases, leaving 7 bases between the germline ends. This CDR3 comprises 14 residues. Germline CDR1 reads SGHTS; CDR2 reads YDEGEE. The CDR3 sequence: CASSLVLGNSPLHF. The DNA of the CDR3 is TGTGCCAGCAGCTTGGTTCTGGGTAATTCACCCCTCCACTTT.

This chain connects TRBV27 to TRBJ1-6; D remains ambiguous. Trimming took off 0 bases at V and 7 bases at J, with 13 bases between the two ends. The CDR3 totals 16 residues. The germline V gene encodes CDR1 MNHEY and CDR2 SMNVEV (reference sequence). CDR3 sequence (DNA): TGTGCCAGCAGTTTATCGGTCCAGGCTCCGAATTCACCCCTCCACTTT. This gives the protein CASSLSVQAPNSPLHF.

V and J are TRBV29-1 and TRBJ2-6, with 8 nucleotides matching TRBD2. Germline V lookup: CDR1 SQVTM, CDR2 ANQGSEA. V was clipped by 3 bases and J by 2 bases; unmatched bases: 3. There are 15 residues in the CDR3. CDR3 nucleotide sequence: TGCAGCGTTGATACGGGGGGGCCTGGGGCCAACGTCCTGACTTTC. Its translation is CSVDTGGPGANVLTF.

In its sample, this clonotype was seen many times. The chain carries TRBV11-2 and TRBJ1-2, with D maybe TRBD1 (6 bases). Germline V gives CDR1 SGHAT, CDR2 FQNNGV. V was shortened by 5 bases and J by 5 bases, with 21 bases between the two germline ends. This CDR3 is built from 16 residues. The CDR3, as DNA: TGTGCCAGCAGCCAAGAAGGTGTGCAGGGGCGGTATGGCTACACCTTC. This sequence encodes CASSQEGVQGRYGYTF. Full variable domain (outside the CDR3, taken from reference TRBV11-2 and TRBJ1-2): EAGVAQSPRYKIIEKRQSVAFWCNPISGHATLYWYQQILGQGPKLLIQFQNNGVVDDSQLPKDRFSAERLKGVDSTLKIQPAKLEDSAVYLCASSQEGVQGRYGYTFGSGTRLTVV.

The sample holds many counts of this clonotype. The chain links TRBV10-3 to TRBJ1-1; D is perhaps TRBD1 (6 bases). CDR1 ENHRY and CDR2 SYGVKD come from the germline V gene. The CDR3 is 14 amino acids. V lost 5 bases and J 1 base, leaving 11 bases between the germline ends. The CDR3 DNA is TGTGCCATCAGTCTCGGGGGCACGAACACTGAAGCTTTCTTT. Encoded protein: CAISLGGTNTEAFF.

This clonotype was recorded many times. The genes are TRBV27 and TRBJ2-3; tentatively, D is TRBD1 (5 bases). CDR3 length: 13 residues. Trimming stripped 0 bases from V and 4 bases from J, with 5 bases between. From germline, CDR1 is MNHEY and CDR2 SMNVEV (reference sequence). The CDR3 is CASSLSRADTQYF. The CDR3 nucleotides are TGTGCCAGCAGTTTATCCAGGGCAGATACGCAGTATTTT.

The chain uses TRBV10-3 and TRBJ2-5, with D possibly being TRBD1 or TRBD2 (5 bases each). The CDR3 covers 13 residues. The V gene's germline CDR1 is ENHRY and CDR2 SYGVKD. Trimming took off 8 bases at V and 4 bases at J, with 14 bases between the two ends. The CDR3 spells CAIGGRERETQYF. The CDR3 DNA is TGTGCCATCGGAGGCAGGGAACGAGAGACCCAGTACTTC.

The rearrangement uses TRBV12-5 and TRBJ1-1; D not resolved. V was clipped by 6 bases and J by 1 base, with 3 bases between them. This CDR3 is 11 amino acids long. Germline V gene data show CDR1 as LGHNT and CDR2 as FRNRAP. The CDR3 bases are TGTGCTAGTGGGGAGAACACTGAAGCTTTCTTT. This encodes CASGENTEAFF.